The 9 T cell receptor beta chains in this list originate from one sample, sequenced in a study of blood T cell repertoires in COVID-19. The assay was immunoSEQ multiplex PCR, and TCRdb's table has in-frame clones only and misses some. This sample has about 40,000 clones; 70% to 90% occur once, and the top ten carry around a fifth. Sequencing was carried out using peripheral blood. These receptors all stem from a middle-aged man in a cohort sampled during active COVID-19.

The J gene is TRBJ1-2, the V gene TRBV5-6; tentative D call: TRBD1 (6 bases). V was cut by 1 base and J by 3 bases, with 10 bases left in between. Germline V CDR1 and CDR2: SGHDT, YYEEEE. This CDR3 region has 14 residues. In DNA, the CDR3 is TGTGCCAGCAGCTTGACCCAGGGGTACTATGGCTACACCTTC. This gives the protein CASSLTQGYYGYTF. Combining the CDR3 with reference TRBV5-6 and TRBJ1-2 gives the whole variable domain DAGVTQSPTHLIKTRGQQVTLRCSPKSGHDTVSWYQQALGQGPQFIFQYYEEEERQRGNFPDRFSGHQFPNYSSELNVNALLLGDSALYLCASSLTQGYYGYTFGSGTRLTVV.

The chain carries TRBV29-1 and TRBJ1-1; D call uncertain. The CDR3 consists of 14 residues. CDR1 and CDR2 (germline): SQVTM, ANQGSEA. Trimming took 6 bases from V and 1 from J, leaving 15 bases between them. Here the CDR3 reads CSVEKRGRNTEAFF. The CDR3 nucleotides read TGCAGCGTCGAGAAACGTGGGCGGAACACTGAAGCTTTCTTT.

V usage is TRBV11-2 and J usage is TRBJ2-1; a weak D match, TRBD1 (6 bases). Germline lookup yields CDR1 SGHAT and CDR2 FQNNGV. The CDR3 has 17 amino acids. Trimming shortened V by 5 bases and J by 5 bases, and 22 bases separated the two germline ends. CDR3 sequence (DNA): TGTGCCAGCAGCCTCCGTCCGTGGGGGCGGGCAGACAATGAGCAGTTCTTC. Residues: CASSLRPWGRADNEQFF.

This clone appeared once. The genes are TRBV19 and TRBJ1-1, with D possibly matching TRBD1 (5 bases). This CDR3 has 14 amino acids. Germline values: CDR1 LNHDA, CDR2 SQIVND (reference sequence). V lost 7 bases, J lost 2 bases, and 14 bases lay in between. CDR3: CASINIRGNTEAFF. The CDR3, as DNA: TGTGCCAGTATTAATATTAGGGGCAACACTGAAGCTTTCTTT.

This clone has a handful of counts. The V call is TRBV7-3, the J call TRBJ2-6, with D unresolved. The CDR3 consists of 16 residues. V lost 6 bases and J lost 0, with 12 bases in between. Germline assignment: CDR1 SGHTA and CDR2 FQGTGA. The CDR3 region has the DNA TGTGCCAGCAGTTACTCCGTCATCTCTGGGGCCAACGTCCTGACTTTC. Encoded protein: CASSYSVISGANVLTF.

The CDR3 DNA sequence: TGTGCCAGCAGCCGTGGAGTAGCGGGACTTAAACGTCGGACCGGGGAGCTGTTTTTT. The encoded protein is CASSRGVAGLKRRTGELFF. This sequence joins TRBV7-2 and TRBJ2-2; 8 bases map to TRBD2. This CDR3 region has 19 residues. The J segment lost 5 bases and the V segment lost 5 bases, leaving 19 bases of the junction unmatched. The germline CDR1 and CDR2 sequences are SGHTA and FQGNSA. The full variable domain, rest sourced from reference TRBV7-2 and TRBJ2-2, is GAGVSQSPSNKVTEKGKDVELRCDPISGHTALYWYRQSLGQGLEFLIYFQGNSAPDKSGLPSDRFSAERTGGSVSTLTIQRTQQEDSAVYLCASSRGVAGLKRRTGELFFGEGSRLTVL.

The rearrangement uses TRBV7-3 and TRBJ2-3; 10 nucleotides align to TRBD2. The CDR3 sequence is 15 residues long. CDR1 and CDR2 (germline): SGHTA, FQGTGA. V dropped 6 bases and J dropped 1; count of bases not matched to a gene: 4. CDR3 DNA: TGTGCCAGCAGTCCCAGCGGGGGGGGCACAGATACGCAGTATTTT. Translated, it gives CASSPSGGGTDTQYF.

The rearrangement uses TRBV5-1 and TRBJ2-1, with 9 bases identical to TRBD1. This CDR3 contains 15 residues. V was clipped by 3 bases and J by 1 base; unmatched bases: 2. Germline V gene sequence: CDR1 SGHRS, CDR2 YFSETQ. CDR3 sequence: CASSSDRGSYNEQFF. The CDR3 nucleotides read TGCGCCAGCAGCTCGGACAGGGGTTCCTACAATGAGCAGTTCTTC.

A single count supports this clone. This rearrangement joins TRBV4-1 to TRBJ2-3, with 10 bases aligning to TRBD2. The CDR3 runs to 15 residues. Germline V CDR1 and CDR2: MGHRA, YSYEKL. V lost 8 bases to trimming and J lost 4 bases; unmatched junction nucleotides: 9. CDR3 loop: CASAILAGAPDTQYF. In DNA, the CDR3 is TGCGCCAGCGCCATCCTAGCGGGAGCTCCAGATACGCAGTATTTT.